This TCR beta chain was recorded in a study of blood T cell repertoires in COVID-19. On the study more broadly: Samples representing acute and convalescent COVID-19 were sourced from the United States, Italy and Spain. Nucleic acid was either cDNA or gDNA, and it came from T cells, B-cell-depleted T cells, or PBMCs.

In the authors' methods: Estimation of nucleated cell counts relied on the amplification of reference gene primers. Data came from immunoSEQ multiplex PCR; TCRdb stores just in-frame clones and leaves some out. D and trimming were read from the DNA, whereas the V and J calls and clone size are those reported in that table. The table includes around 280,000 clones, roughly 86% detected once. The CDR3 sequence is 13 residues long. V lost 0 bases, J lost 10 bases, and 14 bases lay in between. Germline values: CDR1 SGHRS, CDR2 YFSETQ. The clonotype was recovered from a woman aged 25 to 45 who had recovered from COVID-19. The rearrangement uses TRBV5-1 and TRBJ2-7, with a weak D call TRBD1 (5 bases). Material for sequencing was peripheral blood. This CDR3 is CASSLAKGRTQYF. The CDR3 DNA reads TGCGCCAGCAGCTTGGCCAAGGGAAGGACACAGTACTTC.